This T cell receptor (beta chain) emerged from a study of shared clonotypes between healthy human individuals. The study's findings and limits: Naive subsets tended to show greater estimated richness than memory subsets.

This table comes from immunoSEQ multiplex PCR, and its TCRdb copy is limited to in-frame clones, with some not included. This table holds some 1.4 million clones, around 95% found once. Germline CDR1 SNHLY, CDR2 FYNNEI. The CDR3 has 16 amino acids. V lost 2 bases and J lost 2; bases outside the gene matches: 2. Turning to this clone: Its target is not known.

Material for sequencing was naive CD4+ T cells sorted from blood. As to subset: CD45RA+ positively selected. This TCR was sampled from a man aged 25-45 years in good health. The rearrangement joins TRBV2 to TRBJ2-5; the match to TRBD2 covers 13 bases. CDR3 residues: CASSETGLAGQETQYF. The CDR3 nucleotides read TGTGCCAGCAGTGAAACGGGACTAGCGGGACAAGAGACCCAGTACTTC.